This record concerns one T cell receptor beta chain sequence. CDR3 length: 15 residues. Germline CDR1 reads MGHRA; CDR2 reads YSYEKL. J gave up 6 bases and V 6 bases, and 10 bases lay outside the gene matches. The data are from a study of blood T cell repertoires in COVID-19. About the research overall: Samples came from the United States, Italy and Spain, spanning acute and convalescent COVID-19.

Clones were sequenced by immunoSEQ multiplex PCR, and TCRdb holds only the in-frame ones, with some missing. The sample has some 270,000 clones; approximately 83% are singletons. This chain uses TRBV4-1 with TRBJ2-3; 9 bases line up with TRBD1. This clonotype originated in a person aged 70 to 85 with COVID-19, enrolled during active disease. Sequencing was done on a sample of peripheral blood. In DNA, the CDR3 is TGCGCCAGCAGGCTTACACAGGGGGCAGGGGATACGCAGTATTTT. This translates into CASRLTQGAGDTQYF.